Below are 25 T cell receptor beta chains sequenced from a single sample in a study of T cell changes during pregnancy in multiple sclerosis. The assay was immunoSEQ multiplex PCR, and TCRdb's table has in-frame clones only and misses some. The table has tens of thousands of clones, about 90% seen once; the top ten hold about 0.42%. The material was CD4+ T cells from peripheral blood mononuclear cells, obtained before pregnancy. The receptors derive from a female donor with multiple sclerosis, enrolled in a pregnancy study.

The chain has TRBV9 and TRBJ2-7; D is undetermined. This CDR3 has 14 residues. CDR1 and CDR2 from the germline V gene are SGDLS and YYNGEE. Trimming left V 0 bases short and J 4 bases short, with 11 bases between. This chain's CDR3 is CASSVAAESYEQYF. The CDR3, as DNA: TGTGCCAGCAGCGTAGCTGCCGAGAGTTACGAGCAGTACTTC.

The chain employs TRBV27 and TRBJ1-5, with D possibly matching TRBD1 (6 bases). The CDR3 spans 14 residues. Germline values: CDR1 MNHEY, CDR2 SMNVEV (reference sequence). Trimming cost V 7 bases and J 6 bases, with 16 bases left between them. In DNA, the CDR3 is TGTGCCAGCATGGGTGGGGGCGGGGGTCAGCCCCAGCATTTT. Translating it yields CASMGGGGGQPQHF.

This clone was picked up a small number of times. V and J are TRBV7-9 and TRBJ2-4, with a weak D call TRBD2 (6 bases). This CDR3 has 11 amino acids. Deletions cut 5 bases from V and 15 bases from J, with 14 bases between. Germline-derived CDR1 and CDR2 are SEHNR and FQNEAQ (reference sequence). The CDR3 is CASSRDSFRYF. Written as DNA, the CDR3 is TGTGCCAGCAGCCGGGACTCTTTTCGGTACTTC.

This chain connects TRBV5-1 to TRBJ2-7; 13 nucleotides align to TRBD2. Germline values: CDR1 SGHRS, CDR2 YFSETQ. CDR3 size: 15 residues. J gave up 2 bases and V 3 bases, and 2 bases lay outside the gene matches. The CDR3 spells CASSYGLAGAYEQYF. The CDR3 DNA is TGCGCCAGCAGCTACGGACTAGCGGGGGCCTACGAGCAGTACTTC.

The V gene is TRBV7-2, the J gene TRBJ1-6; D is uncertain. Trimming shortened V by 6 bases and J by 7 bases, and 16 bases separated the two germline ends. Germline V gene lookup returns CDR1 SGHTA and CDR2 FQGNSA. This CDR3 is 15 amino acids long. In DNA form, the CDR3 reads TGTGCCAGCAGTTCTGGACCCGAGGGCAATTCACCCCTCCACTTT. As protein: CASSSGPEGNSPLHF.

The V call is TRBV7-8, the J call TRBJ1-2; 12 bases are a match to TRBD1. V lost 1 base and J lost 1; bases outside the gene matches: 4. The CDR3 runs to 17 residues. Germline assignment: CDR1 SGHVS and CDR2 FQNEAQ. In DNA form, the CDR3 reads TGTGCCAGCAGCTTAGTAGGGACAGGGGGCCTTAACTATGGCTACACCTTC. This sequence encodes CASSLVGTGGLNYGYTF.

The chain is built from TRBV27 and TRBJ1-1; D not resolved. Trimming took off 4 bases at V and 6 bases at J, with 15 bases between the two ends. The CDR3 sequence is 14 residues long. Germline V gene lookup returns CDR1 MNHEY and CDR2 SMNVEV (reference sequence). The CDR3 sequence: CASSWAPETSEAFF. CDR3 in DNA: TGTGCCAGCAGTTGGGCGCCGGAAACCTCTGAAGCTTTCTTT.

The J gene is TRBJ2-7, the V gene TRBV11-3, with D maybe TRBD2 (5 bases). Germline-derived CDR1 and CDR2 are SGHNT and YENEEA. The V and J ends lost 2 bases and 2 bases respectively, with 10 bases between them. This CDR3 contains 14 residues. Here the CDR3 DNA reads TGTGCCAGCAGCTTAACTAGTAATACCTACGAGCAGTACTTC. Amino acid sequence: CASSLTSNTYEQYF.

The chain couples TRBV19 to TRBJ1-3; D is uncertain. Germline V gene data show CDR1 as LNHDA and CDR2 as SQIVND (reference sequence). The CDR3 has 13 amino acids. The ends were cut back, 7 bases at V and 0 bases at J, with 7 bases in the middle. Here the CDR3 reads CASTESSGNTIYF. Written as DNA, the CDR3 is TGTGCCAGTACCGAGAGCTCTGGAAACACCATATATTTT.

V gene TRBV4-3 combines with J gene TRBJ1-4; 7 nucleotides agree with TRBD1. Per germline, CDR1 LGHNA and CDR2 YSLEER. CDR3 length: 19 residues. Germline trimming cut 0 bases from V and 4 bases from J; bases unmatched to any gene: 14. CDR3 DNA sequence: TGCGCCAGCAGCCAAGATCTTTCCCCATGGACAGGAAATAATGAAAAACTGTTTTTT. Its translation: CASSQDLSPWTGNNEKLFF.

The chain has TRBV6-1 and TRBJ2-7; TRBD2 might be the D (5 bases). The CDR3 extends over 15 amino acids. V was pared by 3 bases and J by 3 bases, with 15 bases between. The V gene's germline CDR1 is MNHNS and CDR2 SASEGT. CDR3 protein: CASSDQSGSNYEQYF. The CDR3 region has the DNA TGTGCCAGCAGTGATCAAAGCGGTAGTAACTACGAGCAGTACTTC.

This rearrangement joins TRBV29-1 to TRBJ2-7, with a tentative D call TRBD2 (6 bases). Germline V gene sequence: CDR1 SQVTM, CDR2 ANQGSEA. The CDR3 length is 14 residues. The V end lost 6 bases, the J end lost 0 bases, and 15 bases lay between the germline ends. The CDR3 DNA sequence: TGCAGCGTGGAAATGGGGGGTCACTCCTACGAGCAGTACTTC. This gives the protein CSVEMGGHSYEQYF.

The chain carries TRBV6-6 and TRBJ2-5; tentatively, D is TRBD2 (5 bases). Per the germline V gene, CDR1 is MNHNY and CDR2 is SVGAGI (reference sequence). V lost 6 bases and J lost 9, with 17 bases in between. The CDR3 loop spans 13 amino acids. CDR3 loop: CASSPRGFGAQYF. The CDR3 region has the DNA TGTGCCAGCAGCCCCAGAGGATTCGGGGCCCAGTACTTC.

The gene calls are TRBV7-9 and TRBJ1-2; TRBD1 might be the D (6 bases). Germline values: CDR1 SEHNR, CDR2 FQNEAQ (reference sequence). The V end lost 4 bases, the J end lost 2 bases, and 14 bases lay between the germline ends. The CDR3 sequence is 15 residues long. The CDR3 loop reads CASSSLDSPNYGYTF. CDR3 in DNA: TGTGCCAGCAGCTCTTTGGACAGCCCAAACTATGGCTACACCTTC.

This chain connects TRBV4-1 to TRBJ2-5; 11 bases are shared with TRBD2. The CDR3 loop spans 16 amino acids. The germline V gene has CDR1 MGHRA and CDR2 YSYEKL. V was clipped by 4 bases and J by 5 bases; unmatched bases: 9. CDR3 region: CASSPWVAGGRETQYF. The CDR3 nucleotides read TGCGCCAGCAGCCCCTGGGTAGCGGGAGGGCGGGAGACCCAGTACTTC.

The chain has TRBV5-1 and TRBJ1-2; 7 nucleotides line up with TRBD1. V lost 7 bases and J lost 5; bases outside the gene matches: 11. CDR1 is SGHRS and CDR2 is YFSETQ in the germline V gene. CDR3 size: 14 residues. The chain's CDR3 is CASSRGVGVYGYTF. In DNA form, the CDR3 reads TGCGCCAGCTCCAGGGGGGTCGGAGTTTATGGCTACACCTTC.

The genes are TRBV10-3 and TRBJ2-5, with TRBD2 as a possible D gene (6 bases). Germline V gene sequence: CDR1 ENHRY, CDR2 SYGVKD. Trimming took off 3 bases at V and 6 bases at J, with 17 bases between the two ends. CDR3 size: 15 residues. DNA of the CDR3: TGTGCCATCAGTGACGAGAGGGGACTGGCAAAGACCCAGTACTTC. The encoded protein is CAISDERGLAKTQYF.

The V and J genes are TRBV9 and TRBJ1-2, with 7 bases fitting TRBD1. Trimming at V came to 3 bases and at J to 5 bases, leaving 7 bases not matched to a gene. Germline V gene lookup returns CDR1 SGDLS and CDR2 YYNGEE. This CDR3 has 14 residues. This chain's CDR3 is CASSATGVAYGYTF. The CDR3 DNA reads TGTGCCAGCAGCGCCACAGGGGTCGCATATGGCTACACCTTC.

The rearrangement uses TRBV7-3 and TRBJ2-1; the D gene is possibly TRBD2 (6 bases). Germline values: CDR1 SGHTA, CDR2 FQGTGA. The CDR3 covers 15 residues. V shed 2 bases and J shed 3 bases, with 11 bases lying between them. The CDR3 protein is CASSLGGAVYNEQFF. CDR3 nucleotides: TGTGCCAGCAGCTTAGGAGGGGCGGTCTACAATGAGCAGTTCTTC.

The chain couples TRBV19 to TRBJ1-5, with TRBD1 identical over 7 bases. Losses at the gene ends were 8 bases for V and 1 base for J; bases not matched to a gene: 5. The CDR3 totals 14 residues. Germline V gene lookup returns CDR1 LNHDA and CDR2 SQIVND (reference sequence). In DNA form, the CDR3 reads TGTGCCAGTTCAACCAGGGGGAGCAATCAGCCCCAGCATTTT. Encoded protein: CASSTRGSNQPQHF.

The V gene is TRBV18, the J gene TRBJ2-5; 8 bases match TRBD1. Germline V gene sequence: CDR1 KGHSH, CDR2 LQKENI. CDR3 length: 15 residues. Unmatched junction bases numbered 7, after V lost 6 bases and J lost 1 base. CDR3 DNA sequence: TGTGCCAGCTCCCCCGGGACAGGACCCCAAGAGACCCAGTACTTC. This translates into CASSPGTGPQETQYF.

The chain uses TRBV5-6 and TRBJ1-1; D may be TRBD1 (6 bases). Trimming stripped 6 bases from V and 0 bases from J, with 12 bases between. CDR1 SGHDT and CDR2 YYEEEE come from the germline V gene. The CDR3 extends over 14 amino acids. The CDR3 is CASTSGALNTEAFF. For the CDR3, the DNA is TGTGCCAGCACATCAGGGGCACTGAACACTGAAGCTTTCTTT.

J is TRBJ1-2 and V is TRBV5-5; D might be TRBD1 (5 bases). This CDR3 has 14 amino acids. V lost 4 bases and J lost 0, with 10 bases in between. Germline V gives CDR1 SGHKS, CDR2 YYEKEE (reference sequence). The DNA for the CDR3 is TGTGCCAGCAGCCAGACAGACGCTAACTATGGCTACACCTTC. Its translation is CASSQTDANYGYTF.

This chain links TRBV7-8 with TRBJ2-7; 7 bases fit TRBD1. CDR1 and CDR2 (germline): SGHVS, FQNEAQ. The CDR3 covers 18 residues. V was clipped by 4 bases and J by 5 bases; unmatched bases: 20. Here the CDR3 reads CASSSQSTRQGGTHEQYF. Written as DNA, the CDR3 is TGTGCCAGCAGCTCCCAATCAACAAGACAGGGCGGTACCCACGAGCAGTACTTC. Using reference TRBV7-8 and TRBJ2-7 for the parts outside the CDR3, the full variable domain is GAGVSQSPRYKVAKRGQDVALRCDPISGHVSLFWYQQALGQGPEFLTYFQNEAQLDKSGLPSDRFFAERPEGSVSTLKIQRTQQEDSAVYLCASSSQSTRQGGTHEQYFGPGTRLTVT.

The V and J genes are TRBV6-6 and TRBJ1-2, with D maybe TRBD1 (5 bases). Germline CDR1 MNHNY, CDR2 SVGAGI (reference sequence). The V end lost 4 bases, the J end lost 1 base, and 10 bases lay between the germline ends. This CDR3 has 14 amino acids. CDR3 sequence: CASSSQGVNYGYTF. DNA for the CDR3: TGTGCCAGCAGTTCTCAGGGTGTTAACTATGGCTACACCTTC.